Shown below are 25 T cell receptor beta chains from a single sample sequenced in a study of shared clonotypes between healthy human individuals. Assay: immunoSEQ multiplex PCR; the TCRdb copy retains only in-frame clones and omits some. There are over 2 million clones in the sample; roughly 92% occur only once, and about 0.41% lies in the top ten. The specimen was naive CD4+ T cells from PBMCs. Sample subset: CD45RA+ positively selected. These receptor sequences come from a man aged 18 to 30 in good health. Some clones in this sample may be carry-over from other donors' samples.

This chain uses TRBV5-1 with TRBJ2-6, with 8 bases matching TRBD2. The germline CDR1 and CDR2 sequences are SGHRS and YFSETQ. CDR3 size: 16 residues. V was pared by 4 bases and J by 2 bases, with 5 bases of the junction left unmatched. This CDR3 reads CASSPPGGTGANVLTF. CDR3 in DNA: TGCGCCAGCAGCCCCCCGGGGGGGACTGGGGCCAACGTCCTGACTTTC.

The rearrangement links TRBV6-5 to TRBJ2-7, with 11 bases fitting TRBD2. CDR3 size: 15 residues. The germline gives CDR1 MNHEY, CDR2 SVGAGI. With 0 bases clipped from V and 6 bases from J, the junction kept 4 bases outside the gene matches. The DNA for the CDR3 is TGTGCCAGCAGTTACTCCGGACTAGCGGGCACCGAGCAGTACTTC. It is translated as CASSYSGLAGTEQYF.

V gene TRBV19 combines with J gene TRBJ2-1, with D perhaps matching TRBD1 or TRBD2 (5 bases each). The CDR3 totals 11 residues. Per the germline V gene, CDR1 is LNHDA and CDR2 is SQIVND (reference sequence). V was pared by 3 bases and J by 12 bases, with 9 bases between. The DNA of the CDR3 is TGTGCCAGTAGTATGTCAGGGAGGCAGTTCTTC. Protein product: CASSMSGRQFF.

The rearrangement joins TRBV9 to TRBJ1-2; D is undetermined. The germline gives CDR1 SGDLS, CDR2 YYNGEE. Between the trimmed V and J ends, which lost 0 bases and 7 bases, there was a span of 13 bases. The CDR3 loop spans 14 amino acids. CDR3 nucleotides: TGTGCCAGCAGCGTAGAGGTCCGAGGGAGTGGCTACACCTTC. Its protein is CASSVEVRGSGYTF.

The rearrangement uses TRBV7-2 and TRBJ1-5; no firm D call. The CDR3 contains 15 residues. The V gene lost 3 bases and the J gene lost 3 bases, with 12 bases spanning the gap. Germline CDR1 reads SGHTA; CDR2 reads FQGNSA. CDR3 in DNA: TGTGCCAGCAGCTTGGGAGCAGCTTTCAATCAGCCCCAGCATTTT. Protein product: CASSLGAAFNQPQHF.

The chain is built from TRBV4-3 and TRBJ1-2; D ambiguous. The CDR3 is made up of 13 amino acids. The V end lost 0 bases, the J end lost 4 bases, and 6 bases lay between the germline ends. Per the germline V gene, CDR1 is LGHNA and CDR2 is YSLEER. CDR3 in amino acids: CASSQDTPYGYTF. Here the CDR3 DNA reads TGCGCCAGCAGCCAAGATACGCCCTATGGCTACACCTTC.

This rearrangement joins TRBV6-1 to TRBJ1-2; 7 bases fit TRBD1. CDR3 length: 16 amino acids. The J segment lost 1 base and the V segment lost 1 base, leaving 6 bases of the junction unmatched. Germline CDR1 and CDR2: MNHNS and SASEGT. Here the CDR3 DNA reads TGTGCCAGCAGTGAAGTGGGGACAGCAAATAACTATGGCTACACCTTC. Amino acids: CASSEVGTANNYGYTF.

In its sample, this clone was seen once. The chain carries TRBV5-1 and TRBJ2-7, with a tentative D call TRBD2 (5 bases). This CDR3 spans 16 amino acids. V dropped 0 bases and J dropped 2 bases, with 15 bases sitting between them. Germline V CDR1 and CDR2: SGHRS, YFSETQ. Here the CDR3 reads CASSLARRTEAYEQYF. CDR3 sequence (DNA): TGCGCCAGCAGCTTGGCCCGGAGGACCGAAGCCTACGAGCAGTACTTC. The whole variable domain, filled in from reference TRBV5-1 and TRBJ2-7, reads KAGVTQTPRYLIKTRGQQVTLSCSPISGHRSVSWYQQTPGQGLQFLFEYFSETQRNKGNFPGRFSGRQFSNSRSEMNVSTLELGDSALYLCASSLARRTEAYEQYFGPGTRLTVT.

This clone was recorded only once. The chain recombines TRBV19 with TRBJ2-7; 13 nucleotides line up with TRBD2. V lost 6 bases and J lost 1; bases outside the gene matches: 9. The CDR3 sequence is 17 residues long. Per the germline V gene, CDR1 is LNHDA and CDR2 is SQIVND (reference sequence). Here the CDR3 reads CASSRTSGSPKSYEQYF. CDR3 bases: TGTGCCAGTAGCAGGACTAGCGGGAGTCCCAAGTCCTACGAGCAGTACTTC. Drawing the rest from reference TRBV19 and TRBJ2-7, the complete variable domain is DGGITQSPKYLFRKEGQNVTLSCEQNLNHDAMYWYRQDPGQGLRLIYYSQIVNDFQKGDIAEGYSVSREKKESFPLTVTSAQKNPTAFYLCASSRTSGSPKSYEQYFGPGTRLTVT.

The CDR3 DNA follows: TGTGCCAGCAGGGTCTTGGGCGAAGCTTTCTTT. The encoded protein is CASRVLGEAFF. This rearrangement joins TRBV6-6 to TRBJ1-1; D unclear. Germline CDR1 is MNHNY and CDR2 is SVGAGI (reference sequence). The CDR3 runs 11 residues. Trimming left V 6 bases short and J 8 bases short, with 10 bases between.

The V call is TRBV18, the J call TRBJ1-5, with D maybe TRBD1 (5 bases). CDR1 and CDR2 (germline): KGHSH, LQKENI. The CDR3 spans 16 residues. Trimming removed 5 bases from V and 4 bases from J, with 18 bases in between. CDR3 region: CASSNVSGVVNQPQHF. CDR3 sequence (DNA): TGTGCCAGCTCAAATGTTTCGGGGGTGGTGAATCAGCCCCAGCATTTT.

This clone is a singleton in its sample. This chain uses TRBV12-5 with TRBJ2-1, with D possibly matching TRBD1 (6 bases). Trimming stripped 8 bases from V and 2 bases from J, with 22 bases between. Germline values: CDR1 LGHNT, CDR2 FRNRAP. There are 17 residues in the CDR3. CDR3 sequence reads: CASNTPPQGVAYNEQFF. CDR3 nucleotide sequence: TGTGCTAGTAACACCCCCCCACAGGGAGTCGCCTACAATGAGCAGTTCTTC.

The rearrangement joins TRBV6-6 to TRBJ1-3, with D unresolved. V lost 0 bases to trimming and J lost 0 bases, with 9 bases between them. The CDR3 is 16 residues long. Germline V gene lookup returns CDR1 MNHNY and CDR2 SVGAGI (reference sequence). This CDR3 is CASSYSGPRSGNTIYF. The CDR3 DNA follows: TGTGCCAGCAGTTACTCAGGACCTCGCTCTGGAAACACCATATATTTT.

The chain carries TRBV2 and TRBJ1-1, with D tentatively TRBD1 (6 bases). The CDR3 spans 13 residues. Trimming took off 5 bases at V and 6 bases at J, with 13 bases between the two ends. The germline V gene encodes CDR1 SNHLY and CDR2 FYNNEI. CDR3 DNA sequence: TGTGCCAGCAGTTTCGGGGGGGCATCTGAAGCTTTCTTT. Its translation: CASSFGGASEAFF.

This clone is a singleton in its sample. The V gene is TRBV28, the J gene TRBJ1-1, with 8 bases that match TRBD1. The CDR3 is 13 residues long. Per germline, CDR1 MDHEN and CDR2 SYDVKM. V lost 8 bases to trimming and J lost 6 bases; unmatched junction nucleotides: 8. The CDR3: CASLDRGRAEAFF. The CDR3 DNA follows: TGTGCCAGCCTAGACAGGGGTCGCGCTGAAGCTTTCTTT. The entire variable domain, with the rest obtained from reference TRBV28 and TRBJ1-1, is as follows: DVKVTQSSRYLVKRTGEKVFLECVQDMDHENMFWYRQDPGLGLRLIYFSYDVKMKEKGDIPEGYSVSREKKERFSLILESASTNQTSMYLCASLDRGRAEAFFGQGTRLTVV.

The genes are TRBV7-2 and TRBJ2-1; 8 nucleotides align to TRBD2. V shed 1 base, J shed 3 bases, and the junction held 5 bases outside the gene matches. The CDR3 is made up of 16 amino acids. Germline CDR1 SGHTA, CDR2 FQGNSA. CDR3 in amino acids: CASSLVAGGYYNEQFF. The CDR3 DNA reads as TGTGCCAGCAGCTTAGTGGCGGGAGGTTACTACAATGAGCAGTTCTTC.

Of note for this clone: Other DNA sequences within the sample encode an identical CDR3. This sequence joins TRBV28 and TRBJ2-3, with TRBD2 matching 8 bases. Per germline, CDR1 MDHEN and CDR2 SYDVKM. The trim removed 5 bases at V and 0 bases at J, leaving 1 base unmatched. This CDR3 is 14 amino acids long. CDR3 sequence reads: CASSTSGSTDTQYF. The CDR3 DNA follows: TGTGCCAGCAGTACTAGCGGCAGCACAGATACGCAGTATTTT.

Worth noting for this clone: At one end the junction does not follow the germline gene, possibly because of a read error. This sequence joins TRBV28 and TRBJ2-5; possibly TRBD2 for D (5 bases). This CDR3 spans 15 amino acids. Germline V gives CDR1 MDHEN, CDR2 SYDVKM. The CDR3 DNA is TGTGCCAGCAGTAACCCTTCGGGGTGGGGAGAGGCCCAGTACTTC. Protein: CASSNPSGWGEAQYF.

This chain uses TRBV28 with TRBJ2-3, with a possible D match to TRBD1 (6 bases). Germline V lookup: CDR1 MDHEN, CDR2 SYDVKM. V lost 3 bases and J 2 bases, leaving 21 bases between the germline ends. This CDR3 spans 18 amino acids. The CDR3 reads CASSFFSSQGGPTDTQYF. In nucleotides, the CDR3 is TGTGCCAGCAGTTTTTTTAGTTCACAGGGTGGCCCCACAGATACGCAGTATTTT.

The chain carries TRBV27 and TRBJ2-7, with no clear D. The CDR3 contains 14 residues. Germline V gene data show CDR1 as MNHEY and CDR2 as SMNVEV (reference sequence). Deletions cut 4 bases from V and 4 bases from J, with 14 bases between. This CDR3 is CASSSNFFQYEQYF. The CDR3 DNA reads as TGTGCCAGCAGTTCCAACTTTTTCCAATACGAGCAGTACTTC.

About this clone itself: The sample carries other DNA sequences with the same CDR3. The chain combines TRBV7-3 with TRBJ2-1; TRBD2 matches at 11 bases. V was clipped by 2 bases and J by 6 bases; unmatched bases: 3. CDR1 SGHTA and CDR2 FQGTGA come from the germline V gene. This CDR3 contains 15 residues. CDR3 DNA sequence: TGTGCCAGCAGCTTACTAGCGGGAGGACGCAATGAGCAGTTCTTC. Translation: CASSLLAGGRNEQFF. The whole variable domain, remainder taken from reference TRBV7-3 and TRBJ2-1, is GAGVSQTPSNKVTEKGKYVELRCDPISGHTALYWYRQSLGQGPEFLIYFQGTGAADDSGLPNDRFFAVRPEGSVSTLKIQRTERGDSAVYLCASSLLAGGRNEQFFGPGTRLTVL.

J is TRBJ2-7 and V is TRBV2; tentatively, D is TRBD2 (6 bases). The germline V gene has CDR1 SNHLY and CDR2 FYNNEI. V was trimmed by 6 bases and J by 2 bases, leaving 20 bases between them. This CDR3 has 16 residues. This chain's CDR3 is CASSLGGRRVPYEQYF. For the CDR3, the DNA is TGTGCCAGCAGCCTTGGAGGGCGCAGAGTCCCCTACGAGCAGTACTTC.

The gene calls are TRBV2 and TRBJ2-7; a weak D match, TRBD2 (5 bases). V gave up 5 bases and J gave up 9 bases, with 26 bases separating them. The length of the CDR3 is 16 residues. Germline V CDR1 and CDR2: SNHLY, FYNNEI. The CDR3 loop is CASSSRSSDFGGGQYF. The CDR3 DNA follows: TGTGCCAGCAGTTCTCGTTCATCGGATTTCGGTGGAGGGCAGTACTTC. Together with reference TRBV2 and TRBJ2-7, the CDR3 gives the full variable domain: EPEVTQTPSHQVTQMGQEVILRCVPISNHLYFYWYRQILGQKVEFLVSFYNNEISEKSEIFDDQFSVERPDGSNFTLKIRSTKLEDSAMYFCASSSRSSDFGGGQYFGPGTRLTVT.

The gene calls are TRBV6-6 and TRBJ2-5, with TRBD1 matching over 8 bases. With the DNA end fitting TRBJ2-7 better, the J assignment may be wrong. The CDR3 sequence is 15 residues long. CDR1 and CDR2 (germline): MNHNY, SVGAGI (reference sequence). The CDR3 here is CASIADRVDSYEQYF. CDR3 nucleotides: TGTGCCAGCATCGCGGACAGGGTGGACTCCTACGAGCAGTACTTC.

The chain joins TRBV6-6 to TRBJ2-3; 8 bases align to TRBD2. Germline CDR1 MNHNY, CDR2 SVGAGI (reference sequence). V gave up 6 bases and J gave up 2 bases; unmatched junction bases: 10. The CDR3 spans 16 residues. CDR3 coding DNA: TGTGCCAGCAGAACGACTAGCGTCGCTCCCACAGATACGCAGTATTTT. This translates into CASRTTSVAPTDTQYF.